The clone carrying this T cell receptor beta chain is a singleton in its sample. Its antigen is not identified. CD8+ and CD4+ T cells circulating in blood were sequenced for TCR beta. The RNA input was roughly 0.5 to 1 ug, and it was reverse transcribed with random hexamers. TCRdb processed the immunoSEQ multiplex PCR reads anew with MiXCR; each CDR3 protein has one entry. The sample yields roughly 130,000 distinct CDR3 sequences, around 94% seen once. The source of the sample is a study of CD8 T cells in Susac syndrome. This CDR3 is built from 14 residues. CDR1 and CDR2 (germline): SNHLY, FYNNEI. V lost 6 bases and J 6 bases, leaving 16 bases between the germline ends. Notes on the study in general: TCR sequencing and HLA analysis covered a relatively small number of individuals.

This chain uses TRBV2 with TRBJ2-3, with D perhaps TRBD2 (6 bases). Material for sequencing was CD4+ T cells from PBMCs. The receptor comes from a human donor with multiple sclerosis. The CDR3: CASRGTSPGDTQYF. In DNA form, the CDR3 reads TGTGCCAGCAGGGGGACTTCCCCTGGGGATACGCAGTATTTT.